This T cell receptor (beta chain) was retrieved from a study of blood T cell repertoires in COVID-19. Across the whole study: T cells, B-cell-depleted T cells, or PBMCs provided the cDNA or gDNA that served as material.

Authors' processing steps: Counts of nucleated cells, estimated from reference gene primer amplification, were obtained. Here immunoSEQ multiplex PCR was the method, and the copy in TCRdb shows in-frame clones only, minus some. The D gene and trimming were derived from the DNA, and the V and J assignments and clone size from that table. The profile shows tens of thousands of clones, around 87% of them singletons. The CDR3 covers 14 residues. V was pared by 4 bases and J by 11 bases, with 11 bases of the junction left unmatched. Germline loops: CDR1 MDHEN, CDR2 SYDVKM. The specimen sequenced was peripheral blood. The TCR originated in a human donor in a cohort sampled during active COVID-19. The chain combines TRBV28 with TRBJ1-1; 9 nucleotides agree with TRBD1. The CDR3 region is CASSYLGQGRAAFF. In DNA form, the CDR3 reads TGTGCCAGCAGTTACTTGGGACAGGGCCGCGCGGCTTTCTTT. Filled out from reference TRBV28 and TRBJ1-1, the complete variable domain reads DVKVTQSSRYLVKRTGEKVFLECVQDMDHENMFWYRQDPGLGLRLIYFSYDVKMKEKGDIPEGYSVSREKKERFSLILESASTNQTSMYLCASSYLGQGRAAFFGQGTRLTVV.